This T cell receptor (beta chain) comes out of a study of circulating CD8 cells and anti-PD-1 response in melanoma. TCR libraries were prepared from about 16 ng of total RNA with the QIAseq Immune Repertoire TCR panel. TCRdb recomputed calls from the reads with MiXCR, one row per CDR3 protein. The sample consists of over 400 distinct CDR3 sequences, 10% to 13% of them appearing once. Four subsets defined by PD-1 and/or TIGIT were sorted from live CD3+CD8+TCRalphabeta+ cells. Germline V gene lookup returns CDR1 DFQATT and CDR2 SNEGSKA (reference sequence). The CDR3 has 14 amino acids. With 6 bases removed from V and 5 bases from J, the gap between germline ends came to 19 bases. This clonotype is labeled medium-sized.

The gene calls are TRBV20-1 and TRBJ1-2; D is undetermined. The sequences come from CD8+ T cells from PBMCs, collected at baseline or after one month of anti-PD-1 therapy (not recorded which). The clonotype was recovered from a human donor with melanoma. CDR3 nucleotide sequence: TGCAGTGCATTAAACGAAGAGACACTTTATGGCTACACCTTC. It translates to CSALNEETLYGYTF.